This is a list of T cell receptor beta chains from one sample in a study of T cells in Graves' hyperthyroidism and ophthalmopathy. TCRdb reanalysed the multiplex PCR reads using MiXCR and keeps one entry per CDR3 protein. This sample has a few hundred thousand distinct CDR3 sequences; more than 15% occur once, and the top ten carry 15% to 20%. Sequencing input: blood. The receptors here all came from a young woman with Graves' ophthalmopathy. The CDR3 runs from the conserved cysteine through the conserved F or W. The D gene is left open where the match is weak. Where a row states a size, it is once, few, many or the class of an expanded clone; other rows omit it.

D gene: NA
V gene: TRBV30
J gene: TRBJ2-7
clone size: NA
CDR3 protein: CAGRTDSYEQYF
CDR3 DNA: TGTGCCGGCAGGACAGACAGCTACGAGCAGTACTTC

D gene: NA
V gene: TRBV12-3/TRBV12-4
J gene: TRBJ2-1
clone size: few
CDR3 protein: CASSKRREQFF
CDR3 DNA: TGTGCCAGCAGCAAGAGGAGGGAGCAGTTCTTC

D gene: NA
V gene: TRBV6-2/TRBV6-3
J gene: TRBJ1-5
clone size: many
CDR3 protein: CASSYGEEPQHF
CDR3 DNA: TGTGCCAGCAGTTATGGTGAGGAGCCCCAGCATTTT

D gene: TRBD2
V gene: TRBV7-8
J gene: TRBJ2-1
clone size: NA
CDR3 protein: CATTIGLAGGLSSYNEQFF
CDR3 DNA: TGTGCCACTACAATCGGACTAGCGGGAGGTCTAAGCTCCTACAATGAGCAGTTCTTC

D gene: NA
V gene: TRBV6-1
J gene: TRBJ2-1
clone size: many
CDR3 protein: CASSEGGENEQFF
CDR3 DNA: TGTGCCAGCAGTGAAGGGGGGGAAAATGAGCAGTTCTTC

D gene: NA
V gene: TRBV28
J gene: TRBJ2-5
clone size: many
CDR3 protein: CASSLAGIQTQYF
CDR3 DNA: TGTGCCAGCAGTTTGGCGGGGATACAGACCCAGTACTTC

D gene: NA
V gene: TRBV6-2/TRBV6-3
J gene: TRBJ1-2
clone size: NA
CDR3 protein: CASSTPSANYGYTF
CDR3 DNA: TGTGCCAGCAGTACCCCTAGTGCCAACTATGGCTACACCTTC

D gene: NA
V gene: TRBV6-2/TRBV6-3
J gene: TRBJ2-7
clone size: many
CDR3 protein: CASSYRPGTPTYEQYF
CDR3 DNA: TGTGCCAGCAGTTACCGACCCGGGACCCCTACCTACGAGCAGTACTTC

D gene: NA
V gene: TRBV3-1
J gene: TRBJ2-1
clone size: many
CDR3 protein: CASSQELSPYNEQFF
CDR3 DNA: TGTGCCAGCAGCCAAGAACTCAGTCCCTACAATGAGCAGTTCTTC

D gene: TRBD2
V gene: TRBV7-2
J gene: TRBJ2-1
clone size: many
CDR3 protein: CASSLGTSLNNEQFF
CDR3 DNA: TGTGCCAGCAGCTTAGGGACTAGCCTAAACAATGAGCAGTTCTTC

D gene: TRBD2
V gene: TRBV27
J gene: TRBJ2-3
clone size: once
CDR3 protein: CASSYQAGGITDTQYF
CDR3 DNA: TGTGCCAGCAGTTATCAAGCGGGAGGGATTACAGATACGCAGTATTTT

D gene: NA
V gene: TRBV20-1
J gene: TRBJ1-2
clone size: few
CDR3 protein: CSARDNGRVNYGYTF
CDR3 DNA: TGCAGTGCTAGAGATAACGGCAGGGTAAACTATGGCTACACCTTC

D gene: TRBD2
V gene: TRBV7-2
J gene: TRBJ2-1
clone size: NA
CDR3 protein: CASSSGTSGFYEQFF
CDR3 DNA: TGTGCCAGCAGCTCCGGGACTAGCGGGTTCTATGAGCAGTTCTTC

D gene: NA
V gene: TRBV30
J gene: TRBJ1-2
clone size: many
CDR3 protein: CAWSLTNYGYTF
CDR3 DNA: TGTGCCTGGAGTCTTACAAACTATGGCTACACCTTC

D gene: NA
V gene: TRBV5-1
J gene: TRBJ1-4
clone size: many
CDR3 protein: CASSIRSGSTNEKLFF
CDR3 DNA: TGCGCCAGCAGCATCCGATCGGGGTCAACTAATGAAAAACTGTTTTTT

D gene: TRBD1
V gene: TRBV11-1
J gene: TRBJ1-1
clone size: NA
CDR3 protein: CASARQGPSTEAFF
CDR3 DNA: TGTGCCAGCGCTCGACAGGGGCCGAGCACTGAAGCTTTCTTT

D gene: TRBD1
V gene: TRBV7-9
J gene: TRBJ2-7
clone size: NA
CDR3 protein: CASSGGQVFYEQYF
CDR3 DNA: TGTGCCAGCAGCGGCGGACAGGTTTTCTACGAGCAGTACTTC

D gene: NA
V gene: TRBV28
J gene: TRBJ2-1
clone size: NA
CDR3 protein: CASSLFGAYNEQFF
CDR3 DNA: TGTGCCAGCAGTTTATTCGGCGCGTACAATGAGCAGTTCTTC